What follows is one T cell receptor (beta chain) and its context. Its antigen remains unknown. The ends lost 7 bases at V and 4 bases at J; junction bases unmatched: 6. The CDR3 loop spans 13 amino acids. CDR1 is LNHDA and CDR2 is SQIVND in the germline V gene (reference sequence). This sample stems from a study of cytomegalovirus exposure and HLA in healthy donors. Study conclusions and caveats: Rates of TCR association differed by HLA locus in a later analysis, with DRB1 highest and HLA-C lowest. HLA alleles showed associations with about 15,000 TCR beta sequences in a later analysis, at a 0.05 false discovery rate.

The PCR ran on 60 Vbeta and 13 Jbeta primers. Profiled with immunoSEQ multiplex PCR; TCRdb holds only in-frame clones, not every one. The sample carries 150,000 to 200,000 clones, roughly 83% recorded once. Sample: PBMCs. This receptor was obtained from a woman aged 50 to 60 in good health and CMV-seronegative. The chain combines TRBV19 with TRBJ2-5; 7 bases fit TRBD1. For the CDR3, the DNA is TGTGCCAGTACGGCAGGGGGTCGAGAGACCCAGTACTTC. This translates into CASTAGGRETQYF.